Sequencing of this T cell receptor beta chain was carried out in a study of blood T cell repertoires in COVID-19. Study information: The United States, Italy and Spain provided the acute and convalescent COVID-19 samples. From T cells, B-cell-depleted T cells, or PBMCs came the material, which was cDNA or gDNA.

As handled by the study authors: Using reference gene primer amplification, nucleated cell counts were estimated. The assay was immunoSEQ multiplex PCR, and TCRdb's table has in-frame clones only and misses some. V and J calls and clone size are those listed in that table; D and trimming were worked out from the DNA. The table includes some 130,000 clones, almost 85% detected once. The sequenced sample was peripheral blood. The receptor's source is a woman in her 30s who had recovered from COVID-19.

CDR3: CASRDKGGAYEQYF. CDR3 nucleotide sequence: TGTGCCAGCAGGGATAAAGGGGGAGCCTACGAGCAGTACTTC. The gene calls are TRBV6-5 and TRBJ2-7; maybe TRBD1 (6 bases). This CDR3 is built from 14 residues. Looked up from germline, CDR1 is MNHEY and CDR2 is SVGAGI. Trimming removed 6 bases from V and 2 bases from J, with 14 bases in between.